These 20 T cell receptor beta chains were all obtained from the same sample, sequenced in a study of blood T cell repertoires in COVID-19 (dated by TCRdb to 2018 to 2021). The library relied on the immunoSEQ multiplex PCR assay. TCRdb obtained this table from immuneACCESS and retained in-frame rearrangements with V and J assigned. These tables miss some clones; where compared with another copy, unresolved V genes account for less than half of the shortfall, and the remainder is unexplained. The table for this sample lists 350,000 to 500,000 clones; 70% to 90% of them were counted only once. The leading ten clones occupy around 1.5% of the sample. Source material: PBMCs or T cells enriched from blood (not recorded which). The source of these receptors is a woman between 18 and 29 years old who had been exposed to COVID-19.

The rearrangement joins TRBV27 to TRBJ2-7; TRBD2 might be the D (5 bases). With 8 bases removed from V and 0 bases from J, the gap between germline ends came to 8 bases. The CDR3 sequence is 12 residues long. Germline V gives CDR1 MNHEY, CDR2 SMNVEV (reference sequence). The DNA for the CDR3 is TGTGCCAGCTTTGGGAGCTCCTACGAGCAGTACTTC. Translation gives CASFGSSYEQYF.

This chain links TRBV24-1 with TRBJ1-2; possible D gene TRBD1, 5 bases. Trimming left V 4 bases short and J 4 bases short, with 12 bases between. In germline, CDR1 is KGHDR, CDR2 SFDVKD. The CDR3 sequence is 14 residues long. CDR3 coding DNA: TGTGCCACCAGTGACCCGGGACTCTCCTATGGCTACACCTTC. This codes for CATSDPGLSYGYTF.

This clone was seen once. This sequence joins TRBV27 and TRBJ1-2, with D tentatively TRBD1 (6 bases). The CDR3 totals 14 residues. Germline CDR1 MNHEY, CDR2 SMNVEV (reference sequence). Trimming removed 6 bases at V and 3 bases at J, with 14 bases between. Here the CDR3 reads CASRPTGSDYGYTF. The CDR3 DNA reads TGTGCCAGCAGACCTACAGGGTCGGACTATGGCTACACCTTC.

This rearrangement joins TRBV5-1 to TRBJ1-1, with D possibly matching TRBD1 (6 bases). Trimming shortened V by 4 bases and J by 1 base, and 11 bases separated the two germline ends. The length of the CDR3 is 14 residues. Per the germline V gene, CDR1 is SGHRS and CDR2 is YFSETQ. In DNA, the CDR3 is TGCGCCAGCAGCCCAGGGGATCGGAACACTGAAGCTTTCTTT. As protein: CASSPGDRNTEAFF.

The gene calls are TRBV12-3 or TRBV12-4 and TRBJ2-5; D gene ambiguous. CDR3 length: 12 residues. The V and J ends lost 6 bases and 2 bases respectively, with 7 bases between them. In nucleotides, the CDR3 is TGTGCCAGCAGACAACCACAAGAGACCCAGTACTTC. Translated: CASRQPQETQYF.

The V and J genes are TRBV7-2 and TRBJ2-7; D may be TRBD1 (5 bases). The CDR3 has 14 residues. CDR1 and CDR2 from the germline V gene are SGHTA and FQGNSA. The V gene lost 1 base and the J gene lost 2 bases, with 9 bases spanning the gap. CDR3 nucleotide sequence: TGTGCCAGCAGCTTAGTGGCAGGGACCTACGAGCAGTACTTC. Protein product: CASSLVAGTYEQYF. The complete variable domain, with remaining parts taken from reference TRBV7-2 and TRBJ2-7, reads GAGVSQSPSNKVTEKGKDVELRCDPISGHTALYWYRQSLGQGLEFLIYFQGNSAPDKSGLPSDRFSAERTGGSVSTLTIQRTQQEDSAVYLCASSLVAGTYEQYFGPGTRLTVT.

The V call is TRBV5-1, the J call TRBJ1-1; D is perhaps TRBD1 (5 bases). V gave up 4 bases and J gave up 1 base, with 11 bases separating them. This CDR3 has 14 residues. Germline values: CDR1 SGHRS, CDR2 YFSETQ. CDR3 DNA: TGCGCCAGCAGCCAGATGACAGCGAACACTGAAGCTTTCTTT. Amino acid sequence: CASSQMTANTEAFF.

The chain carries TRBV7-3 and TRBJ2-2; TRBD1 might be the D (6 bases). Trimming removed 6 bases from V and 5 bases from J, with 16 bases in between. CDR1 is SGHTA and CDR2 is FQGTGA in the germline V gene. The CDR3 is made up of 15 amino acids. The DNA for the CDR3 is TGTGCCAGCAGTTCACTGACAGGCCCGACCGGGGAGCTGTTTTTT. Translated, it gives CASSSLTGPTGELFF.

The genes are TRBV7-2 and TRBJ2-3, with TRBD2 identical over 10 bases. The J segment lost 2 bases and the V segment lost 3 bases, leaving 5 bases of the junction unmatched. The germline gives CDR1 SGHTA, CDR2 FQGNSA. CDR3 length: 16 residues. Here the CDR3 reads CASSFWTSGHTDTQYF. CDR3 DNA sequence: TGTGCCAGCAGCTTTTGGACTAGCGGTCACACAGATACGCAGTATTTT.

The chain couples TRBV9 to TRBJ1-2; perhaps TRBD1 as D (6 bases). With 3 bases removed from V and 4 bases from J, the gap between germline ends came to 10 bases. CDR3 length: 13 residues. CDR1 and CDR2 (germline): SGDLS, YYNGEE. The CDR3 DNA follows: TGTGCCAGCAGCGAGACAGGCGTCTATGGCTACACCTTC. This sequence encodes CASSETGVYGYTF.

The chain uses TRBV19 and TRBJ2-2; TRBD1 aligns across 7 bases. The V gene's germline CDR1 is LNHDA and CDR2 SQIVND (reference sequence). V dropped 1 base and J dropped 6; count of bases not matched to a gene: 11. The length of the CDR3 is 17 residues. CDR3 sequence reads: CASSIVGTALRPGELFF. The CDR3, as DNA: TGTGCCAGTAGTATAGTCGGGACAGCCCTTCGCCCCGGGGAGCTGTTTTTT.

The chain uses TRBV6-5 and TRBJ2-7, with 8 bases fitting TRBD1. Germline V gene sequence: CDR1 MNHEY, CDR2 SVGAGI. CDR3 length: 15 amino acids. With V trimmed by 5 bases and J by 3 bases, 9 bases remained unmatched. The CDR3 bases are TGTGCCAGCAGTCTAGGACAGGGATTTGACTACGAGCAGTACTTC. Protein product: CASSLGQGFDYEQYF.

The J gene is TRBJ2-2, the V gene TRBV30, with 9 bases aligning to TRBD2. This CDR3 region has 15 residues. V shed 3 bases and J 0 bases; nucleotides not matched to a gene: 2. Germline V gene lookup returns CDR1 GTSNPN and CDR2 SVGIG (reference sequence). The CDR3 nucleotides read TGTGCCTGGAGGAGCGGGGGGCCGAACACCGGGGAGCTGTTTTTT. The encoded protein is CAWRSGGPNTGELFF.

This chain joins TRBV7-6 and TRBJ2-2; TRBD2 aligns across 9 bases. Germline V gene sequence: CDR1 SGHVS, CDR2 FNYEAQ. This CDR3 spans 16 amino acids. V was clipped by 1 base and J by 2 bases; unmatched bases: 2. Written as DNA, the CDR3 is TGTGCCAGCAGCTTAGGACTAGCGGTAAACACCGGGGAGCTGTTTTTT. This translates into CASSLGLAVNTGELFF.

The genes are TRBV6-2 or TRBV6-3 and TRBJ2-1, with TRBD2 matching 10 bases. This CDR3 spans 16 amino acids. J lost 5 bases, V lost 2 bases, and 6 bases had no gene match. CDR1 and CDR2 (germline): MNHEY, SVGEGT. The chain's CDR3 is CASSYLAGLANNEQFF. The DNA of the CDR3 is TGTGCCAGCAGTTACCTCGCGGGACTAGCGAACAATGAGCAGTTCTTC.

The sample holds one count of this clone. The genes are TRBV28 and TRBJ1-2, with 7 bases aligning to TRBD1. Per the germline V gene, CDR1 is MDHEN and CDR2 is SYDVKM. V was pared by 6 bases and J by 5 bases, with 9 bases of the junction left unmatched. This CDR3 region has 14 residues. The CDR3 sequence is CASSSPMTGYGYTF. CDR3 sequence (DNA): TGTGCCAGCAGCTCCCCAATGACAGGGTATGGCTACACCTTC.

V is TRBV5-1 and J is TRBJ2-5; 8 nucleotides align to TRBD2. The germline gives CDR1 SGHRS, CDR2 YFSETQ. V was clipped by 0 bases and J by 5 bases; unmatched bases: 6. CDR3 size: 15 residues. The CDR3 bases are TGCGCCAGCAGCTTGGTTACGGGAGGGCCGGAGACCCAGTACTTC. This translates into CASSLVTGGPETQYF.

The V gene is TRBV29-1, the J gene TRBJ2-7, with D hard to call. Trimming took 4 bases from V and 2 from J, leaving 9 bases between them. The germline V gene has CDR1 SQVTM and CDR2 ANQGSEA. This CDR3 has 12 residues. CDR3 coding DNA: TGCAGCGTTGGAGGATCCCCCTACGAGCAGTACTTC. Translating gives CSVGGSPYEQYF.

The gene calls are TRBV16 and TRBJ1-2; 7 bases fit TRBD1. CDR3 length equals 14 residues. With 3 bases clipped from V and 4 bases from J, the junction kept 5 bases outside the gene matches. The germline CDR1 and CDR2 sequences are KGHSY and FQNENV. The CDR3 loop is CASSHSRDSYGYTF. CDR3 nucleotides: TGTGCCAGCAGCCACTCCCGGGACAGCTATGGCTACACCTTC.

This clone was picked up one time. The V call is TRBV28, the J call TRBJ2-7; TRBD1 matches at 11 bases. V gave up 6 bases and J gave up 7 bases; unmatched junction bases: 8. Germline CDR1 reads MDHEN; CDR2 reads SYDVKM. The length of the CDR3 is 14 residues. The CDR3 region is CASRTGQGAREQYF. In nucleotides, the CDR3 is TGTGCCAGCAGGACCGGACAGGGGGCTAGGGAGCAGTACTTC.